These 8 T cell receptor beta chains share one sample of origin, sequenced in a study of blood T cell repertoires in COVID-19. The protocol was immunoSEQ multiplex PCR, while the TCRdb copy is restricted to in-frame clones and leaves out a portion. The table shows 100,000 to 150,000 clones, with 60% to 80% occurring only once. Sequences were obtained from peripheral blood. These receptors came from a man older than 75 with COVID-19, enrolled during active disease.

In this sample, this clone turned up a few times. V and J are TRBV2 and TRBJ2-1; 13 bases match TRBD2. CDR3 length: 15 residues. CDR1 is SNHLY and CDR2 is FYNNEI in the germline V gene. The ends lost 8 bases at V and 9 bases at J; junction bases unmatched: 10. Here the CDR3 reads CASARLAGGFSEQFF. The CDR3 nucleotides read TGTGCCAGCGCAAGACTAGCGGGAGGATTCAGTGAGCAGTTCTTC.

The chain combines TRBV4-3 with TRBJ2-3; possible D gene TRBD1, 5 bases. The CDR3 contains 18 residues. Deletions cut 1 base from V and 0 bases from J, with 17 bases between. Germline loops: CDR1 LGHNA, CDR2 YSLEER. The CDR3: CASSQGAHSGASTDTQYF. DNA of the CDR3: TGCGCCAGCAGCCAAGGGGCTCATAGTGGGGCGAGCACAGATACGCAGTATTTT.

The CDR3 protein is CASSTTGVDTQYF. The CDR3 DNA follows: TGCGCCAGCAGCACTACAGGGGTAGATACGCAGTATTTT. The V call is TRBV5-1, the J call TRBJ2-3; TRBD1 aligns across 7 bases. The germline V gene has CDR1 SGHRS and CDR2 YFSETQ. The V gene end was trimmed by 4 bases and the J gene end by 5 bases; junction bases not matched to a gene: 4. There are 13 residues in the CDR3.

This clone was observed a handful of times. This rearrangement joins TRBV7-9 to TRBJ2-7, with 8 bases that match TRBD1. This CDR3 is 14 amino acids long. Germline assignment: CDR1 SEHNR and CDR2 FQNEAQ (reference sequence). V trimming: 4 bases; J trimming: 2 bases; junction bases outside the gene matches: 4. The CDR3 nucleotides read TGTGCCAGCAGCTCACAGGGGGGAACCTACGAGCAGTACTTC. This codes for CASSSQGGTYEQYF.

The chain employs TRBV19 and TRBJ2-5, with 11 bases identical to TRBD1. Unmatched junction bases numbered 7, after V lost 8 bases and J lost 8 bases. In germline, CDR1 is LNHDA, CDR2 SQIVND (reference sequence). The CDR3 has 13 amino acids. CDR3 DNA: TGTGCCAGTTGGGGACAGGGGGAACGAACCCAGTACTTC. Protein: CASWGQGERTQYF.

The V gene is TRBV7-8, the J gene TRBJ1-4, with a possible D match to TRBD1 (6 bases). The germline gives CDR1 SGHVS, CDR2 FQNEAQ. The V end lost 5 bases, the J end lost 4 bases, and 14 bases lay between the germline ends. This CDR3 is built from 15 residues. CDR3 nucleotide sequence: TGTGCCAGCAGCGCCCTCGGGACAATTAATGAAAAACTGTTTTTT. Translating it yields CASSALGTINEKLFF.

The rearrangement uses TRBV10-3 and TRBJ2-7; possible D gene TRBD1, 5 bases. The CDR3 spans 14 residues. From germline, CDR1 is ENHRY and CDR2 SYGVKD. Trimming removed 3 bases at V and 2 bases at J, with 11 bases between. The CDR3 region is CAISDQGATYEQYF. The DNA for the CDR3 is TGTGCCATCAGTGATCAGGGTGCAACCTACGAGCAGTACTTC.

V is TRBV5-4 and J is TRBJ1-5; 7 bases match TRBD1. Germline V gene sequence: CDR1 SGHNT, CDR2 YYREEE (reference sequence). Losses at the gene ends were 4 bases for V and 4 bases for J; bases not matched to a gene: 5. The CDR3 covers 14 residues. CDR3 sequence (DNA): TGTGCCAGCAGCAGGGACAGAGATAATCAGCCCCAGCATTTT. Its translation: CASSRDRDNQPQHF.